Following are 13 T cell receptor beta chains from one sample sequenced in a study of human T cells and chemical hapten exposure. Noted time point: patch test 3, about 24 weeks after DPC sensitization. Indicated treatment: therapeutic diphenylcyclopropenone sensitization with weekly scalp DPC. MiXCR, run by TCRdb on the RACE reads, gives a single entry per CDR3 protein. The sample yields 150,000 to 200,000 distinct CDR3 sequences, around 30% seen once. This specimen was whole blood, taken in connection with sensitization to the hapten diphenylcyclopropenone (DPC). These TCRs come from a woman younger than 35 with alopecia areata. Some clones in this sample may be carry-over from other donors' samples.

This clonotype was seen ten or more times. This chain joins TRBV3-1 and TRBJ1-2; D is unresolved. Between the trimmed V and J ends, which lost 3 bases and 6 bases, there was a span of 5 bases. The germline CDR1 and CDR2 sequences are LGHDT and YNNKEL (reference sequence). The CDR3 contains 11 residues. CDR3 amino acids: CASSQGNGYTF. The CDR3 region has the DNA TGTGCCAGCAGCCAGGGTAATGGCTACACCTTC.

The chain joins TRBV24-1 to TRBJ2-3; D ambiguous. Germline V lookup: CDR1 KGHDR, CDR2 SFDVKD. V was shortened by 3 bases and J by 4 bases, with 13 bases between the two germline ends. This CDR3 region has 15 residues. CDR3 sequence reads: CATSDPLSRADTQYF. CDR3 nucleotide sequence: TGTGCCACCAGTGATCCCCTCTCTCGAGCAGATACGCAGTATTTT.

The CDR3 sequence: CASSPQGAQSEKLFF. The CDR3 DNA follows: TGTGCCAGCAGTCCCCAGGGGGCGCAGAGTGAAAAACTGTTTTTT. The gene calls are TRBV12-3 or TRBV12-4 and TRBJ1-4; TRBD1 agrees at 8 bases. The trim removed 5 bases at V and 7 bases at J, leaving 9 bases unmatched. The CDR3 extends over 15 amino acids.

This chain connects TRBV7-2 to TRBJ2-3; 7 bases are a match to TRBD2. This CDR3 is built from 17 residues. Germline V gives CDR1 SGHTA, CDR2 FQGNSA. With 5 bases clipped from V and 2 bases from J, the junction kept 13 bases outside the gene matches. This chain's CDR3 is CASSPIPTSRHTDTQYF. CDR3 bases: TGTGCCAGCAGCCCAATACCGACTAGCAGACACACAGATACGCAGTATTTT.

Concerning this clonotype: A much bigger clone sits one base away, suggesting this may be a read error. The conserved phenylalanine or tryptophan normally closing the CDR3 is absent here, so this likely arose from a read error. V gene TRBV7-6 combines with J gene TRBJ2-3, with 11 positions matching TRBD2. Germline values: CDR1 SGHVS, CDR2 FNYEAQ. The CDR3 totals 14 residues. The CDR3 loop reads CASSIAGGPDTQYL. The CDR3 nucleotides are TGTGCCAGCAGCATAGCGGGAGGGCCAGATACGCAGTATCTT.

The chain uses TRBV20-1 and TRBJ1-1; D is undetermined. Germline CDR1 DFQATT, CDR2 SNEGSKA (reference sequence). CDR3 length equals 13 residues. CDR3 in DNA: TGCGGACGAACCGGACGGGTGAACACTGAAGCTTTCTTT. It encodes CGRTGRVNTEAFF.

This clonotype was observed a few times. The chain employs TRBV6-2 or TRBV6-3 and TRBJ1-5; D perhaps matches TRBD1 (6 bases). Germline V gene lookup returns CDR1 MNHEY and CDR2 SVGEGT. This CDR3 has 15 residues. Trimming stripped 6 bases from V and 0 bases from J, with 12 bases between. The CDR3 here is CASSHPGDSNQPQHF. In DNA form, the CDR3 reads TGTGCCAGCAGCCATCCAGGGGATAGCAATCAGCCCCAGCATTTT.

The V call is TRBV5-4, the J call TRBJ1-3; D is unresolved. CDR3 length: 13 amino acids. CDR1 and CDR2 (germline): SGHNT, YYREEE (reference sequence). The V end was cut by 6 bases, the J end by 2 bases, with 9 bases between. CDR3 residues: CASTAPPGNTIYF. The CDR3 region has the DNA TGTGCCAGCACCGCCCCCCCTGGAAACACCATATATTTT. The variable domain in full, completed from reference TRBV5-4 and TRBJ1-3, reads ETGVTQSPTHLIKTRGQQVTLRCSSQSGHNTVSWYQQALGQGPQFIFQYYREEENGRGNFPPRFSGLQFPNYSSELNVNALELDDSALYLCASTAPPGNTIYFGEGSWLTVV.

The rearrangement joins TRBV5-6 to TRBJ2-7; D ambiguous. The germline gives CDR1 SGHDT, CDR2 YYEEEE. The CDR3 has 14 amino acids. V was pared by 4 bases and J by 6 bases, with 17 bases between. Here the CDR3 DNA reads TGTGCCAGCAGCCAGGACGTCCAAGACCTCGAGCAGTACTTC. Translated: CASSQDVQDLEQYF.

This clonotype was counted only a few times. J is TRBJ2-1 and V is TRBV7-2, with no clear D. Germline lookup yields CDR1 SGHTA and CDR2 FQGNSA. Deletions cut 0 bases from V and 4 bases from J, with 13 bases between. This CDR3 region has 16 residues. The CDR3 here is CASSLAVFASYNEQFF. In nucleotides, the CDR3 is TGTGCCAGCAGCTTAGCGGTATTCGCTTCTTACAATGAGCAGTTCTTC.

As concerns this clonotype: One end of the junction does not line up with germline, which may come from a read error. The CDR3 region is CASSPPVGNPQETQYF. CDR3 bases: TGTGCCAGTTCACCACCGGTCGGTAATCCCCAAGAGACCCAGTACTTC. The chain uses TRBV18 and TRBJ2-5; D gene uncertain. The CDR3 totals 16 residues. Germline CDR1 is KGHSH and CDR2 is LQKENI.

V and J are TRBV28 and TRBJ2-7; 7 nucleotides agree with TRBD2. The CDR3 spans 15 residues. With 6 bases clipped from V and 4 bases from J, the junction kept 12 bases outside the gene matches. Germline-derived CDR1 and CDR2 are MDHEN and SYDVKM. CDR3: CASRSPGTNRYEQYF. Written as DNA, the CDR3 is TGTGCCAGCAGATCCCCTGGGACTAATCGTTACGAGCAGTACTTC.

The CDR3 protein is CASNMIGGRSNQPQHF. DNA for the CDR3: TGTGCCAGTAATATGATAGGGGGCAGAAGCAATCAGCCCCAGCATTTT. The V gene is TRBV19, the J gene TRBJ1-5; 7 nucleotides agree with TRBD1. Germline CDR1 LNHDA, CDR2 SQIVND (reference sequence). The CDR3 is 16 residues long. The J segment lost 1 base and the V segment lost 7 bases, leaving 10 bases of the junction unmatched. The whole variable domain, filled in from reference TRBV19 and TRBJ1-5, reads DGGITQSPKYLFRKEGQNVTLSCEQNLNHDAMYWYRQDPGQGLRLIYYSQIVNDFQKGDIAEGYSVSREKKESFPLTVTSAQKNPTAFYLCASNMIGGRSNQPQHFGDGTRLSIL.